This T cell receptor (beta chain) was documented in a study of shared clonotypes between healthy human individuals. At the level of the study: Donors consisted of two women and a few men between 18 and 49.

TCRdb keeps only in-frame clones here, not all; method: immunoSEQ multiplex PCR. Counted here are around 700,000 clones, less than 80% occurring once; the ten biggest clones make up around 1.8%. Germline-derived CDR1 and CDR2 are LNHDA and SQIVND (reference sequence). The germline V and J ends were trimmed by 5 bases and 3 bases, with 13 bases remaining between them. The CDR3 is 15 residues long. This chain uses TRBV19 with TRBJ2-2; D perhaps matches TRBD1 (6 bases). This TCR derives from a woman in her 30s in good health. The specimen was memory CD4+ T cells sorted from blood. Regarding subset: CD45RA-negative fraction. Here the CDR3 DNA reads TGTGCCAGTAGTCGAAACAGGGTAGACACCGGGGAGCTGTTTTTT. Amino acid sequence: CASSRNRVDTGELFF.